This T cell receptor beta chain stems from a study of regulatory T cells in long-lasting Graves disease. V shed 0 bases, J shed 3 bases, and the junction held 12 bases outside the gene matches. The CDR3 loop spans 19 amino acids. Germline V CDR1 and CDR2: SGHVS, FQNEAQ. With regard to this clonotype: What it recognizes is unknown.

Through Arm-PCR of CDR3 regions and iRepertoire HTBI primers, TCR beta libraries were built. A single record per CDR3 protein comes from TCRdb applying MiXCR to the multiplex PCR reads. The sample has around 300,000 distinct CDR3 sequences, more than 20% seen once. Study-wide results and caveats: It was possible that the small sample size reduced accuracy. Persistent disease samples used TRBV28, TRBJ1-2 and TRBJ2-5 preferentially.

Sample time point: persistent/refractory GD, antithyroid drugs over 5 years with positive TRAb. PBMCs were the source of the RNA used for TCR sequencing. The chain couples TRBV7-8 to TRBJ2-7; 12 bases agree with TRBD2. The sequencing here drew on peripheral blood mononuclear cells (PBMCs), taken when the disease was refractory, from a patient treated with antithyroid drugs. The TCR originated in a female donor with Graves disease. Here the CDR3 reads CASSLARRLAGGLRYEQYF. CDR3 DNA: TGTGCCAGCAGCTTAGCGCGTCGGCTAGCGGGAGGGCTACGCTACGAGCAGTACTTC.